This T cell receptor beta chain emerged from a study of Graves' ophthalmopathy and Graves' hyperthyroidism. Ten or more counts support this clonotype. As the template, RNA transcripts were used to amplify TCR beta CDR3 regions. First-round RT-PCR relied on HTBI primers, and a second-round multiplex PCR came next. MiXCR, applied by TCRdb to the multiplex PCR reads, yields one record per CDR3 protein. The data hold 350,000 to 400,000 distinct CDR3 sequences, with less than 20% observed a single time. The CDR3 is 15 residues long. The V end was cut by 2 bases, the J end by 3 bases, with 11 bases between. The germline V gene has CDR1 LNHDA and CDR2 SQIVND (reference sequence).

This chain uses TRBV19 with TRBJ1-5; D gene ambiguous. The origin of this receptor is a woman younger than 35 with stable Graves' hyperthyroidism. The specimen was peripheral blood. The CDR3 nucleotides are TGTGCCAGTAGTATACCCCGCGGACCCAATCAGCCCCAGCATTTT. This translates into CASSIPRGPNQPQHF.